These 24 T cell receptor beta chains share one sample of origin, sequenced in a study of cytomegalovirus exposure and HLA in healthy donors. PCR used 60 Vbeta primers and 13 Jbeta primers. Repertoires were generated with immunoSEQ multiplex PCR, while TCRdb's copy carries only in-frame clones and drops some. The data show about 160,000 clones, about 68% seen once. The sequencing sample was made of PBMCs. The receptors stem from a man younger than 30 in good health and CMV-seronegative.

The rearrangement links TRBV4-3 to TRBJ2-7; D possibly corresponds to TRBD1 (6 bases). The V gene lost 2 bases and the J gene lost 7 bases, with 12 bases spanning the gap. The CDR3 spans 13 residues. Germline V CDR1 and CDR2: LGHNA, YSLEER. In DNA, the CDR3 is TGCGCCAGCAGCCAAACAGGGTTCGGGGAGCAGTACTTC. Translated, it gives CASSQTGFGEQYF.

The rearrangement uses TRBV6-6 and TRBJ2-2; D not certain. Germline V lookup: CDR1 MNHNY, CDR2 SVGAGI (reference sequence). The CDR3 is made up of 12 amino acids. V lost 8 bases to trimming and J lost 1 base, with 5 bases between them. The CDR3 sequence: CASAVNTGELFF. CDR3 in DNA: TGTGCCAGCGCAGTGAACACCGGGGAGCTGTTTTTT.

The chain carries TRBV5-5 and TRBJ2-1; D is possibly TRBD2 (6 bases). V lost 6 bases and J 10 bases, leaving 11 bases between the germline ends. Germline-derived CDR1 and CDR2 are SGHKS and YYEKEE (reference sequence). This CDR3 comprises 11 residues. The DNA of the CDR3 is TGTGCCAGCATCCGGGGGACCGAGCAGTTCTTC. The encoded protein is CASIRGTEQFF.

CDR3 protein: CSVATGTEAFF. The DNA of the CDR3 is TGCAGCGTCGCGACAGGCACTGAAGCTTTCTTT. This chain uses TRBV29-1 with TRBJ1-1; tentative D call: TRBD1 (6 bases). The germline V and J ends were trimmed by 6 bases and 4 bases, with 9 bases remaining between them. Looked up from germline, CDR1 is SQVTM and CDR2 is ANQGSEA. This CDR3 contains 11 residues.

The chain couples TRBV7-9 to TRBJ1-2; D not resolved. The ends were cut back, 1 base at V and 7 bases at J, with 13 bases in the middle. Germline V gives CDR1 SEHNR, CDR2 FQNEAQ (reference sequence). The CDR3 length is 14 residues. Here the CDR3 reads CASSLGSDGSGYTF. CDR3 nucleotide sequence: TGTGCCAGCAGCTTAGGCAGCGATGGGTCTGGCTACACCTTC.

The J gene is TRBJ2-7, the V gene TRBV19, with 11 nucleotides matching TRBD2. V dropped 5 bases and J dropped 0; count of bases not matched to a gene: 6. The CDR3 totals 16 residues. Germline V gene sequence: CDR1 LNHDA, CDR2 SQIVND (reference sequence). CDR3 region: CASSSRLAGSSYEQYF. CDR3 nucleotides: TGTGCCAGTAGTTCTAGACTAGCGGGAAGCTCCTACGAGCAGTACTTC.

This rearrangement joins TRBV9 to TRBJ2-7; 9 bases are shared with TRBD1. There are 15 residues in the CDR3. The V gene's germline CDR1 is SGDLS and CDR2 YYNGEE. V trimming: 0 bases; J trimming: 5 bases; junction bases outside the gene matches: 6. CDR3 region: CASSVGGTGNNEQYF. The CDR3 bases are TGTGCCAGCAGCGTAGGGGGGACAGGGAACAACGAGCAGTACTTC.

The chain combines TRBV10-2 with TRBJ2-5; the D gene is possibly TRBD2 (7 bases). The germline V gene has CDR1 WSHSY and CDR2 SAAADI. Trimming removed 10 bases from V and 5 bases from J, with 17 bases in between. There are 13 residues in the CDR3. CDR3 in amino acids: CATRRGGEETQYF. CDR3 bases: TGCGCCACCCGGAGGGGGGGCGAGGAGACCCAGTACTTC.

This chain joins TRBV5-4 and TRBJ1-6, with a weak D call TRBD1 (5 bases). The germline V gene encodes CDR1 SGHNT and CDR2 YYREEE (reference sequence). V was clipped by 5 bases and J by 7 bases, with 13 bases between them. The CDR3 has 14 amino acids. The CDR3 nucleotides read TGTGCCAGCAGTAAGGCAGGGAAGAATTCACCCCTCCACTTT. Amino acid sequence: CASSKAGKNSPLHF.

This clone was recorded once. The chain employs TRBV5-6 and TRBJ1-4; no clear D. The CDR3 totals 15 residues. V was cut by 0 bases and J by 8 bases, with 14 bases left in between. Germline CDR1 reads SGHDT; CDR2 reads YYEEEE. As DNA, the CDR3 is TGTGCCAGCAGCTTGGGGGCCCTAACGCCCGAAAAACTGTTTTTT. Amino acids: CASSLGALTPEKLFF.

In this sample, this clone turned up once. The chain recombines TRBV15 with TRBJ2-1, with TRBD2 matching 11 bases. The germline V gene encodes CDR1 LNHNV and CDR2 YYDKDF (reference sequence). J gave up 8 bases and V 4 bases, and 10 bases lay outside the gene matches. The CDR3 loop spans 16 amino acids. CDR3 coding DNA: TGTGCCACCAGCACCTTTTCTAGCGGGAGGCGTTATGAGCAGTTCTTC. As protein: CATSTFSSGRRYEQFF.

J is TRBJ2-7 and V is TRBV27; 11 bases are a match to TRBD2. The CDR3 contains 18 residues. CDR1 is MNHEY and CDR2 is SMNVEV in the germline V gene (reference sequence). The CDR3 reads CAEGTSGSTYKGGHEQYF. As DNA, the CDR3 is TGTGCGGAAGGTACTAGCGGGAGTACTTACAAAGGGGGCCACGAGCAGTACTTC.

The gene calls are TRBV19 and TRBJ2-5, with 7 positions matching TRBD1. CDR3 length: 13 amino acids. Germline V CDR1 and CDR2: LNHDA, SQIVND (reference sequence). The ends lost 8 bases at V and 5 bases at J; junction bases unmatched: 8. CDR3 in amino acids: CASSSGGSETQYF. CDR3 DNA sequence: TGTGCCAGTTCATCAGGGGGTAGCGAGACCCAGTACTTC.

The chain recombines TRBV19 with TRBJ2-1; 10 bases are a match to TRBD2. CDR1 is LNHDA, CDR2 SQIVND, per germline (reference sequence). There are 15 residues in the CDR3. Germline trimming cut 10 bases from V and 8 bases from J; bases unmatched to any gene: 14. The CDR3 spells CATRRGLAGADEQFF. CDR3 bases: TGTGCCACCCGGAGAGGGCTAGCGGGAGCAGATGAGCAGTTCTTC.

CDR3 bases: TGTGCCAGCGAACACAACAGGGGCTCCTACGAGCAGTACTTC. Translated, it gives CASEHNRGSYEQYF. The rearrangement links TRBV6-1 to TRBJ2-7; 7 positions agree with TRBD1. Germline CDR1 MNHNS, CDR2 SASEGT. This CDR3 contains 14 residues. V trimming: 8 bases; J trimming: 0 bases; junction bases outside the gene matches: 7.

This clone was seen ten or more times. CDR3 region: CASSLRQENYGYTF. CDR3 nucleotides: TGTGCCAGCAGCCTCCGACAGGAGAACTATGGCTACACCTTC. V usage is TRBV7-2 and J usage is TRBJ1-2; tentatively, D is TRBD1 (6 bases). The V and J ends lost 5 bases and 2 bases respectively, with 12 bases between them. The CDR3 has 14 amino acids. In germline, CDR1 is SGHTA, CDR2 FQGNSA.

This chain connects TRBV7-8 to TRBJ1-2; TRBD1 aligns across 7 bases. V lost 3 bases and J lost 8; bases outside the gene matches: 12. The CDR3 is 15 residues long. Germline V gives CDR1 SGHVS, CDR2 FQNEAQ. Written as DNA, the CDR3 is TGTGCCAGCAGCTTTGAATCCGACAGGGACAGAGGCTACACCTTC. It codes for CASSFESDRDRGYTF.

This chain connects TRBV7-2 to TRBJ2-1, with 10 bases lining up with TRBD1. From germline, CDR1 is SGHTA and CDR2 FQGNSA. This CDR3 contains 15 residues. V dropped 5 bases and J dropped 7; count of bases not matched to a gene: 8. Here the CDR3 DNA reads TGTGCCAGCAGCGCGCCCGACAGGGGGCAGAATGAGCAGTTCTTC. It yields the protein CASSAPDRGQNEQFF. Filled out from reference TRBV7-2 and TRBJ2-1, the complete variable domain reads GAGVSQSPSNKVTEKGKDVELRCDPISGHTALYWYRQSLGQGLEFLIYFQGNSAPDKSGLPSDRFSAERTGGSVSTLTIQRTQQEDSAVYLCASSAPDRGQNEQFFGPGTRLTVL.

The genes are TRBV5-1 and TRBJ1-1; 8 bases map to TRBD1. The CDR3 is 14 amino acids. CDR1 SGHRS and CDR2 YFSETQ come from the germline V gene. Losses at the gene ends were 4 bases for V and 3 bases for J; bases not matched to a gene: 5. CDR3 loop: CASSGTGWDTEAFF. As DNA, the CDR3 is TGCGCCAGCAGCGGGACAGGTTGGGACACTGAAGCTTTCTTT.

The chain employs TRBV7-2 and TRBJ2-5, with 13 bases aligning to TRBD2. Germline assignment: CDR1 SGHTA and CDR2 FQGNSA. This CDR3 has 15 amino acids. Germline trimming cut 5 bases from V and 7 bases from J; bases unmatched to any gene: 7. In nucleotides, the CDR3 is TGTGCCAGCAGCCTAGACACTAGCGGGAGGGCGACCCAGTACTTC. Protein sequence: CASSLDTSGRATQYF.

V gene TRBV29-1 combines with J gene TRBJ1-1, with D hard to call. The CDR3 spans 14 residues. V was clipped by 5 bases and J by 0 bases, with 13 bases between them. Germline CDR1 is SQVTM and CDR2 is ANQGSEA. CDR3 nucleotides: TGCAGCGTTACCGACCCGGGTATGAACACTGAAGCTTTCTTT. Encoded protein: CSVTDPGMNTEAFF. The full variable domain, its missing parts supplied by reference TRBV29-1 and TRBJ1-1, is SAVISQKPSRDICQRGTSLTIQCQVDSQVTMMFWYRQQPGQSLTLIATANQGSEATYESGFVIDKFPISRPNLTFSTLTVSNMSPEDSSIYLCSVTDPGMNTEAFFGQGTRLTVV.

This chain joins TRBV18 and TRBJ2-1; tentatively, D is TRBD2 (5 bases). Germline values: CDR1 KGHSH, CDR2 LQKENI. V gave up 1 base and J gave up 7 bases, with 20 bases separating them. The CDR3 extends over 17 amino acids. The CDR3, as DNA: TGTGCCAGCTCACCACAGGCCCGGGGAATGGGGTTAAATGAGCAGTTCTTC. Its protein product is CASSPQARGMGLNEQFF.

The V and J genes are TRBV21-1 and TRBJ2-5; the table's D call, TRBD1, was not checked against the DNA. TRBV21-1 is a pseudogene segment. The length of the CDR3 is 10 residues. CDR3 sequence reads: CASSRQTQYF. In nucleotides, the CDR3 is TGTGCCAGCAGCAGGCAGACCCAGTACTTC.

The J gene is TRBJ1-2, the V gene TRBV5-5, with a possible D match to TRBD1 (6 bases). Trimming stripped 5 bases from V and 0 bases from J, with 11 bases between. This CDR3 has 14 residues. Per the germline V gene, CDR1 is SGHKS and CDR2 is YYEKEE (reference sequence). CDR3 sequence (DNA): TGTGCCAGCAGGGAAGGACAGTCTAACTATGGCTACACCTTC. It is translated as CASREGQSNYGYTF.